This entry is about one T cell receptor beta chain. The data stem from a study of blood T cell repertoires in COVID-19. Background on the study: Samples taken during acute and convalescent COVID-19 were collected in the United States, Italy and Spain. The analysed material was cDNA or gDNA that came from T cells, B-cell-depleted T cells, or PBMCs.

In the study's own analysis: Nucleated cell counts were estimated from reference gene primer amplification. TCRdb keeps only in-frame clones here, not all; method: immunoSEQ multiplex PCR. V and J calls and clone size are copied from that table; D and trimming were computed from the DNA. This table has approximately 65,000 clones, 90% appearing once. The germline V gene encodes CDR1 MDHEN and CDR2 SYDVKM. This CDR3 is 15 amino acids long. V was shortened by 2 bases and J by 8 bases, with 18 bases between the two germline ends. The sequenced sample consisted of peripheral blood. This sequence originates from a woman aged 18-29 years with acute or convalescent COVID-19. This chain uses TRBV28 with TRBJ1-1; D not certain. The CDR3 DNA sequence: TGTGCCAGCAGTTTACCATCGGTTCGGGGATCAGAAGCTTTCTTT. Translating gives CASSLPSVRGSEAFF. Looking up the rest from reference TRBV28 and TRBJ1-1 gives the full variable domain: DVKVTQSSRYLVKRTGEKVFLECVQDMDHENMFWYRQDPGLGLRLIYFSYDVKMKEKGDIPEGYSVSREKKERFSLILESASTNQTSMYLCASSLPSVRGSEAFFGQGTRLTVV.